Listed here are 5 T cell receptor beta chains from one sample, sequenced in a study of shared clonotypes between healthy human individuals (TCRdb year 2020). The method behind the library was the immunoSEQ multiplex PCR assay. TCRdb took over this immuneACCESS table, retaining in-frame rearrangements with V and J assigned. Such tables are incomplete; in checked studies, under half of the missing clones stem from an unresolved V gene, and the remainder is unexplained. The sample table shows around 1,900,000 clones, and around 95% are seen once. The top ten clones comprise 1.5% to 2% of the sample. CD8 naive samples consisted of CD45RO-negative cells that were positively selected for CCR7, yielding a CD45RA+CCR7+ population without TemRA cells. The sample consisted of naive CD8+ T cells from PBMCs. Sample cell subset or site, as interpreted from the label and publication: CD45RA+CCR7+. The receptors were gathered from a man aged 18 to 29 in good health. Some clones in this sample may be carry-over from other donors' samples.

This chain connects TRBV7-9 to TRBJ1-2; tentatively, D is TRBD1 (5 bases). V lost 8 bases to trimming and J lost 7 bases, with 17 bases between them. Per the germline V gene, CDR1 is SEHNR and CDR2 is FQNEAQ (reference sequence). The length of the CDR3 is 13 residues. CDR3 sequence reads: CASHQDSSSGYTF. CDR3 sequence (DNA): TGTGCCAGCCACCAAGACAGCTCCAGTGGCTACACCTTC.

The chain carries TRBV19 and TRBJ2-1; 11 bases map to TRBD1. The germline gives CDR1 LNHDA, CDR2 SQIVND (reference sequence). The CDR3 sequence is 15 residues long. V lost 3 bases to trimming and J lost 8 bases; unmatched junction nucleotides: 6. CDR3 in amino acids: CASSIRDRGADEQFF. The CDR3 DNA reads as TGTGCCAGTAGTATCCGGGACAGGGGGGCGGATGAGCAGTTCTTC.

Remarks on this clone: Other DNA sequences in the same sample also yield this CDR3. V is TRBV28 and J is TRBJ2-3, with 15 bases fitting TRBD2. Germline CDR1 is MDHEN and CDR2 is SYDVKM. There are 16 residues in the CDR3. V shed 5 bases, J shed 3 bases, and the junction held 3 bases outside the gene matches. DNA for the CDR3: TGTGCCAGCAGTCCCGGGACTAGCGGGAGGACAGATACGCAGTATTTT. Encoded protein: CASSPGTSGRTDTQYF.

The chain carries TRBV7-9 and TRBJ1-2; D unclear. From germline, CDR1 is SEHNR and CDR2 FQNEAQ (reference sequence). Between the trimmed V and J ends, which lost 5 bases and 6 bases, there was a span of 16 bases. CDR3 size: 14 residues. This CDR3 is CASSPAPLRDGYTF. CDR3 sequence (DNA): TGTGCCAGCAGCCCAGCGCCTCTGCGCGATGGCTACACCTTC.

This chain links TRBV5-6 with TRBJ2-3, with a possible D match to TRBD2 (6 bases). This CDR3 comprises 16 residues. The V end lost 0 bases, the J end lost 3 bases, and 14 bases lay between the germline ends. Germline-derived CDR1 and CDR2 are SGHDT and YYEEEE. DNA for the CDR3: TGTGCCAGCAGCTTGGACCCCCCGGGGGTGACAGATACGCAGTATTTT. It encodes CASSLDPPGVTDTQYF.